This T cell receptor beta chain was sequenced in a study of a mutant IDH1 vaccine in newly diagnosed glioma. Across the whole study: Administration of eight vaccinations to patients took place in weeks 1, 3, 5, 7, 11, 15, 19, 23. Vaccination followed radiotherapy alone by 4-6 weeks, or accompanied temozolomide cycles.

Germline CDR1 and CDR2: SGHRS and YFSETQ. With 5 bases removed from V and 2 bases from J, the gap between germline ends came to 14 bases. The CDR3 extends over 14 amino acids. Broader study findings: Apparently, pseudoprogression bore no relation to changes among the top peripheral T cell clonotypes. It was approximately 92% of patients that developed vaccine-induced immune responses.

Points on this clone: Its antigen is as yet unknown.

The time point was: week 23, last vaccination. Every vaccine dose comprised 300 ug of mutant IDH1 20-mer peptide plus topical imiquimod. Profiled with immunoSEQ multiplex PCR; TCRdb holds only in-frame clones, not every one. Here the sample spans around 54,000 clones, 80% to 90% being singletons. The sequence came from a man aged 35 to 55 with glioma. The chain is built from TRBV5-1 and TRBJ2-7; D may correspond to TRBD1 or TRBD2 (5 bases each). The material was PBMCs, obtained from a glioma patient whose treatment included an IDH1 peptide vaccine. In DNA form, the CDR3 reads TGCGCCAGCAGGGGGACCGGCTACACCTACGAGCAGTACTTC. It encodes CASRGTGYTYEQYF.